This T cell receptor (beta chain) was captured by sequencing in a study of blood T cells in healthy people across ages. No fewer than 7 million PBMCs went into each sample. Note on this clonotype: Its antigen is undetermined.

A sample-barcoded 5' primer and a J-beta primer mix were used in a second PCR of about 7 to 12 cycles. TCRdb independently ran MiXCR on the 5' RACE reads; one entry per CDR3 protein. The repertoire holds 540,000 or so distinct CDR3 sequences, with roughly 28% as singletons. Germline assignment: CDR1 MNHEY and CDR2 SVGEGT. The V segment lost 2 bases and the J segment 2 bases; nucleotides outside the gene matches: 9. The CDR3 is made up of 17 amino acids. General study results and limits: Measured against age, TCR beta diversity per million T cells decreased in a roughly linear manner.

The clonotype was recovered from a woman aged 70 to 79 in good health. The sequenced material came from blood. The chain couples TRBV6-2 or TRBV6-3 to TRBJ2-5; the match to TRBD2 covers 9 bases. Written as DNA, the CDR3 is TGTGCCAGCAGTTACACGCGGGGGGGCCGAAGTCAAGAGACCCAGTACTTC. Translation gives CASSYTRGGRSQETQYF.